This record looks at one T cell receptor (beta chain) sequence and its context. V was trimmed by 2 bases and J by 2 bases, leaving 11 bases between them. Looked up from germline, CDR1 is MNHEY and CDR2 is SVGEGT. The CDR3 runs 15 residues. The sample belongs to a study of blood T cell repertoires in COVID-19. Using immunoSEQ multiplex PCR, the repertoire was profiled, and TCRdb retains in-frame clones only, with some absent. The data contain over 100,000 clones, approximately 90% of them seen just once; the ten biggest clones take up 19%. The specimen sequenced was peripheral blood. The receptor comes from a human donor with acute or convalescent COVID-19. The donor label of this sample is uncertain. This chain connects TRBV6-2 or TRBV6-3 to TRBJ2-3; TRBD1 is a possible D gene (5 bases). The CDR3 DNA follows: TGTGCCAGCAGTTACAGTGAAGGGGACACAGATACGCAGTATTTT. Encoded protein: CASSYSEGDTDTQYF.